The rows below give T cell receptor beta chains drawn from one sample of a study of blood T cell repertoires in COVID-19. Libraries were prepared by immunoSEQ multiplex PCR; TCRdb keeps only in-frame clonotypes and omits some of them. The table includes fewer than 300,000 clones, 82% detected once. Specimen: peripheral blood. These receptors came from a woman between 18 and 29 years old with acute or convalescent COVID-19. The CDR3 runs from the conserved cysteine through the conserved F or W. Each record gives: V gene, J gene, CDR3 protein.

V gene: TRBV29-1
J gene: TRBJ1-5
CDR3 protein: CSVVTGNSNQPQHF

V gene: TRBV12-3/TRBV12-4
J gene: TRBJ2-1
CDR3 protein: CASGLSENEQFF

V gene: TRBV5-4
J gene: TRBJ1-6
CDR3 protein: CASSQFVGQAYNSPLHF

V gene: TRBV24-1
J gene: TRBJ2-3
CDR3 protein: CATSDLPRGSGYNTDTQYF

V gene: TRBV4-3
J gene: TRBJ1-2
CDR3 protein: CASSQSGEYYGYTF

V gene: TRBV28
J gene: TRBJ1-5
CDR3 protein: CASSLPGGFRTQHF

V gene: TRBV30
J gene: TRBJ2-2
CDR3 protein: CAWSPPYTGELFF

V gene: TRBV3-1/TRBV3-2
J gene: TRBJ1-5
CDR3 protein: CASSRGPRQPQHF

V gene: TRBV21-1
J gene: TRBJ2-7
CDR3 protein: CASSKRSFYLGTRTHEQYF

V gene: TRBV24-1
J gene: TRBJ2-7
CDR3 protein: CATSDLARVASYEQYF

V gene: TRBV6-5
J gene: TRBJ1-5
CDR3 protein: CASSLQGTDQPQHF

V gene: TRBV27
J gene: TRBJ1-6
CDR3 protein: CASSLFWRINSPLHF

V gene: TRBV4-2
J gene: TRBJ1-5
CDR3 protein: CASSQVLSQGVQPQHF

V gene: TRBV9
J gene: TRBJ2-1
CDR3 protein: CASSVALAGGEQFF

V gene: TRBV9
J gene: TRBJ1-2
CDR3 protein: CASSVGRSVFYGYTF

V gene: TRBV5-4
J gene: TRBJ1-2
CDR3 protein: CASSLRTTTGTVYGYTF

V gene: TRBV30
J gene: TRBJ2-2
CDR3 protein: CAWSTRGRRGAITGELFF

V gene: TRBV6-2/TRBV6-3
J gene: TRBJ2-7
CDR3 protein: CASSQPIARLAGWAYEQYF

V gene: TRBV27
J gene: TRBJ2-2
CDR3 protein: CASSLSRVPGELFF

V gene: TRBV27
J gene: TRBJ1-2
CDR3 protein: CASSPSVRGRYGYTF

V gene: TRBV7-2
J gene: TRBJ2-1
CDR3 protein: CASSPTLRSSYNEQFF

V gene: TRBV29-1
J gene: TRBJ1-2
CDR3 protein: CSVDPSGGYGYTF

V gene: TRBV10-3
J gene: TRBJ2-3
CDR3 protein: CAIGGGSTDTQYF

V gene: TRBV7-6
J gene: TRBJ1-2
CDR3 protein: CASSLEAGGKSNYGYTF

V gene: TRBV10-3
J gene: TRBJ2-1
CDR3 protein: CAISEASGTYNEQFF

V gene: TRBV30
J gene: TRBJ2-6
CDR3 protein: CAWSMWQTSGANVLTF

V gene: TRBV28
J gene: TRBJ1-6
CDR3 protein: CASSLTGRLPNSPLHF

V gene: TRBV7-9
J gene: TRBJ1-2
CDR3 protein: CASSPTWGDYGYTF

V gene: TRBV4-3
J gene: TRBJ1-2
CDR3 protein: CASSQRTGGYGYTF

V gene: TRBV11-2
J gene: TRBJ2-1
CDR3 protein: CASSPPSGGNEQFF

V gene: TRBV5-1
J gene: TRBJ2-7
CDR3 protein: CASSPLAGPAREQYF

V gene: TRBV6-1
J gene: TRBJ1-4
CDR3 protein: CASSEYTSTNEKLFF

V gene: TRBV9
J gene: TRBJ1-1
CDR3 protein: CASSPLDVGRYTEAFF

V gene: TRBV7-9
J gene: TRBJ2-1
CDR3 protein: CASSLVGSGANEQFF

V gene: TRBV5-1
J gene: TRBJ2-3
CDR3 protein: CASSFRDTQYF

V gene: TRBV12-3/TRBV12-4
J gene: TRBJ1-5
CDR3 protein: CASSSRQGQPQHF

V gene: TRBV7-9
J gene: TRBJ2-7
CDR3 protein: CASSSTGAGVKEQYF

V gene: TRBV10-3
J gene: TRBJ1-3
CDR3 protein: CAISEQVNSGNTIYF

V gene: TRBV7-9
J gene: TRBJ2-1
CDR3 protein: CASSYIAGAGNEQFF

V gene: TRBV10-2
J gene: TRBJ2-3
CDR3 protein: CASSALGPSFNTDTQYF

V gene: TRBV4-3
J gene: TRBJ2-5
CDR3 protein: CASSQGADRETQYF

V gene: TRBV7-2
J gene: TRBJ2-1
CDR3 protein: CASSLVAGGDEQFF

V gene: TRBV4-3
J gene: TRBJ1-1
CDR3 protein: CASSQGKGRMNTEAFF

V gene: TRBV14
J gene: TRBJ1-4
CDR3 protein: CASSPGGGWVNEKLFF

V gene: TRBV18
J gene: TRBJ1-4
CDR3 protein: CASSPISPGQGEKLFF